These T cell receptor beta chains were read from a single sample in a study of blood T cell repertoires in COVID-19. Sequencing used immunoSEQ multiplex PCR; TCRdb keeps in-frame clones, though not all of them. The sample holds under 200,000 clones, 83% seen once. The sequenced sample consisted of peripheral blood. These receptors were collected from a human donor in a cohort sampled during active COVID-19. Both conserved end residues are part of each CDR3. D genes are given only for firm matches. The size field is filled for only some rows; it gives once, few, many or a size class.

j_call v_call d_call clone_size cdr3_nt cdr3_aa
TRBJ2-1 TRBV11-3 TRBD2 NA TGTGCCAGCAGCCCGGGGGGGCCGGGCACATACAATGAGCAGTTCTTC CASSPGGPGTYNEQFF
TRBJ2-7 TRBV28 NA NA TGTGCCAGCAGTTTACGCGGCTACGAGCAGTACTTC CASSLRGYEQYF
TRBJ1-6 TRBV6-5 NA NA TGTGCCAGCAGGAAGGGGGGGGCCTATAATTCACCCCTCCACTTT CASRKGGAYNSPLHF
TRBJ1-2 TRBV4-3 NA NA TGCGCCAGCAGCCAACGGACAGCGGCTATTTATGGCTACACCTTC CASSQRTAAIYGYTF
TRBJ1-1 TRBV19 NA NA TGTGCCAGTAGTTGGGAGGGGAACACTGAAGCTTTCTTT CASSWEGNTEAFF
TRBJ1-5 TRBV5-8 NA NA TGTGCCAGCAGCTCGGGACTGCATAGCAATCAGCCCCAGCATTTT CASSSGLHSNQPQHF
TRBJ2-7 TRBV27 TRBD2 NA TGTGCCACCGGTAGCGGGAGTGGGGGCCCCTACGAGCAGTACTTC CATGSGSGGPYEQYF
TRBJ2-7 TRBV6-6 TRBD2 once TGTGCCAGCAGTTACCTAGCGGGATCATACGAGCAGTACTTC CASSYLAGSYEQYF
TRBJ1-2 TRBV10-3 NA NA TGTGCCATCAGTGAGTCGTGGGACACCAGCTATGGCTACACCTTC CAISESWDTSYGYTF
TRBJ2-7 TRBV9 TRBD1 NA TGTGCCAGCAGCGTAGAAGGGACAGGGAACGAGCAGTACTTC CASSVEGTGNEQYF
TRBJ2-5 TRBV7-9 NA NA TGTGCCAGCAGCTTTGGTGGGGCCCAAGAGACCCAGTACTTC CASSFGGAQETQYF
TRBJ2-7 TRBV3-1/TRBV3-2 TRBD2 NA TGTGCCAGCAGCCAAGGGGAGGGGAGCTACGAGCAGTACTTC CASSQGEGSYEQYF
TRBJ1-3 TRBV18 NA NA TGTGCCAGCTCACCATCCACAACCTCTGGAAACACCATATATTTT CASSPSTTSGNTIYF